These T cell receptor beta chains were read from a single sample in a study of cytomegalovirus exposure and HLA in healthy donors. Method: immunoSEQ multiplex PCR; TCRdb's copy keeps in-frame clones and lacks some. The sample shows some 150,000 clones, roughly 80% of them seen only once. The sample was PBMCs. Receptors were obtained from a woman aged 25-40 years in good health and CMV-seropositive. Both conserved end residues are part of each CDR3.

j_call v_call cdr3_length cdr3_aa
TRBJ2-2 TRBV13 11 CASSRTGELFF
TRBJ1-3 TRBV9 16 CASSVDIRVSGNTIYF
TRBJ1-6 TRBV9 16 CASSEQGANYNSPLHF
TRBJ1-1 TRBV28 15 CASSLLGGGTTEAFF
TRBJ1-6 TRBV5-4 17 CASSSGQGRSYNSPLHF
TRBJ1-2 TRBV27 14 CASGPQGFVYGYTF
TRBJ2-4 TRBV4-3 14 CASSQGRWVNIQYF
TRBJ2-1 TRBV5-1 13 CASGTGPEDEQFF
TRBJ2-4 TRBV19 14 CASKGRGTKNIQYF
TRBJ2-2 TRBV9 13 CASSVASTGELFF
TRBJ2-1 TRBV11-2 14 CASSLAHNGDEQFF
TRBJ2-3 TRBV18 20 CASSKQGVSQRPATTDTQYF
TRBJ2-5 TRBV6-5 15 CASRGDRHFQETQYF
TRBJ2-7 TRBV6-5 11 CASSFLYEQYF
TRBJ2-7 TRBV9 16 CASSAEGRRSWGEQYF
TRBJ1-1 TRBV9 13 CASSPIQATEDFF
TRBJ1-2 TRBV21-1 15 CASRKNTGHNYGYTF
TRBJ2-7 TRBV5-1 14 CASSSGGVFYEQYF
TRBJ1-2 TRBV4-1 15 CASSQKLGQGYGYTF
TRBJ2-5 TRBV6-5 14 CASSYSEGTETQYF
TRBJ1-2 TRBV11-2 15 CASSLFQGDSLSYTF
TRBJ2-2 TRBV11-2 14 CASSSRTTRGELFF
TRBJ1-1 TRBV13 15 CASSPRGIRDTEAFF
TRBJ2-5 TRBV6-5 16 CASSYQPSGGQETQYF
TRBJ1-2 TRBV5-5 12 CASSFSDYGYTF
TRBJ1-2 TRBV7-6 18 CASSPVRREGSSNYGYTF
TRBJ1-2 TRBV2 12 CASSVGGGLGTF
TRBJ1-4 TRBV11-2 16 CASSLDRRGKNEKLFF
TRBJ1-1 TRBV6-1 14 CASLKDRGSPEAFF
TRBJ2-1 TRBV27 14 CASSLLAGGDEQFF
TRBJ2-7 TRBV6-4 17 CASSGAPGRRGDYEQYF
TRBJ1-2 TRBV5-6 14 CASSLLDTLYGYTF
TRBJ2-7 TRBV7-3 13 CASSPGQHYEQYF
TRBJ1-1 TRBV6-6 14 CASRVGQGVTEAFF
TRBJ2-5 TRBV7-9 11 CASSLGATQYF
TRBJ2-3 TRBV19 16 CASSPGWDRATDTQYF
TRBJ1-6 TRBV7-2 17 CASSLLFGGSYNSPLHF
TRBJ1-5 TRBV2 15 CASSGDRGLNQPQHF
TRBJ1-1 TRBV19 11 CASSNGAEAFF
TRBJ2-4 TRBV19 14 CASSIRRVFDIQYF
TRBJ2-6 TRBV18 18 CASSPYLQGSSGANVLTF
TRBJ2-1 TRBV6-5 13 CASREGIYNEQFF
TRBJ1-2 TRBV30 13 CAWTPPRSGGYTF
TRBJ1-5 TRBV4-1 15 CASSYFAGLDQPQHF
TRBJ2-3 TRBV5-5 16 CASSLGWKTGRDTQYF
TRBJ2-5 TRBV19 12 CASRDSKETQYF
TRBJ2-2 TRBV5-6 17 CASSLKRTGGASGELFF
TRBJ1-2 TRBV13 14 CASSLGQGNYGYTF
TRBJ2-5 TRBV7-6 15 CASSPLAGGQETQYF
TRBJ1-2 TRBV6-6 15 CASSLQTGRRSGYTF
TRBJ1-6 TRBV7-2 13 CASSRQYNSPLHF
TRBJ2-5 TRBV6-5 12 CASSPLAGGPYF
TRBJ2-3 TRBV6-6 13 CASRQSGTDTQYF